The rows below give T cell receptor beta chains drawn from one sample of a study of T cells in Graves' hyperthyroidism and ophthalmopathy. Using its own MiXCR run on the multiplex PCR reads, TCRdb lists one record per CDR3 protein. The sample includes around 300,000 distinct CDR3 sequences, around 20% of them seen just once. The specimen sequenced was blood. These receptors originate from a man younger than 45 with Graves' ophthalmopathy. CDR3s leave out the opening cysteine and the closing phenylalanine or tryptophan.

J gene: TRBJ1-4
V gene: TRBV4-1
CDR3 length: 14
CDR3 protein: ASSQAVRQGARKLF

J gene: TRBJ1-1
V gene: TRBV3-1
CDR3 length: 11
CDR3 protein: ASSHSRTTEAF

J gene: TRBJ2-1
V gene: TRBV6-4
CDR3 length: 14
CDR3 protein: ATARSASGSYNEQF

J gene: TRBJ1-1
V gene: TRBV20-1
CDR3 length: 11
CDR3 protein: SAAGDRNTEAF

J gene: TRBJ2-3
V gene: TRBV29-1
CDR3 length: 12
CDR3 protein: SVSQGLGTDTQY

J gene: TRBJ2-3
V gene: TRBV28
CDR3 length: 12
CDR3 protein: ASSQSLSTDTQY

J gene: TRBJ2-7
V gene: TRBV28
CDR3 length: 11
CDR3 protein: ASSGQTGSEQY

J gene: TRBJ1-2
V gene: TRBV30
CDR3 length: 11
CDR3 protein: AWMGQGFGGYT

J gene: TRBJ2-1
V gene: TRBV7-6
CDR3 length: 13
CDR3 protein: ASSPSRGAYNEQF

J gene: TRBJ2-7
V gene: TRBV11-2
CDR3 length: 12
CDR3 protein: ASSFVPPGYEQY

J gene: TRBJ2-4
V gene: TRBV28
CDR3 length: 11
CDR3 protein: ASSFEHGNIQY

J gene: TRBJ1-2
V gene: TRBV2
CDR3 length: 11
CDR3 protein: ASRPGTGGGYT

J gene: TRBJ2-4
V gene: TRBV6-6
CDR3 length: 16
CDR3 protein: ASSYSTRKGKEENIQY

J gene: TRBJ2-6
V gene: TRBV6-1
CDR3 length: 14
CDR3 protein: ASSEIPGSGANVLT

J gene: TRBJ2-3
V gene: TRBV18
CDR3 length: 13
CDR3 protein: ASCQIGTSTDTQY

J gene: TRBJ2-3
V gene: TRBV7-2
CDR3 length: 18
CDR3 protein: ASSSPFLAGAGFSTDTQY

J gene: TRBJ2-5
V gene: TRBV4-1
CDR3 length: 12
CDR3 protein: ASSQDSGGETQY

J gene: TRBJ1-3
V gene: TRBV20-1
CDR3 length: 13
CDR3 protein: SATPQGRSGNTIY

J gene: TRBJ1-1
V gene: TRBV2
CDR3 length: 15
CDR3 protein: ASSDSGSGYMNTEAF

J gene: TRBJ2-7
V gene: TRBV24-1
CDR3 length: 13
CDR3 protein: ATSDFQTGSYEQY

J gene: TRBJ2-1
V gene: TRBV5-1
CDR3 length: 16
CDR3 protein: ASSLRVASGRSYNEQF

J gene: TRBJ2-3
V gene: TRBV7-9
CDR3 length: 13
CDR3 protein: ASNGDWSSTDTQY

J gene: TRBJ1-5
V gene: TRBV3-1
CDR3 length: 11
CDR3 protein: ASSQGQGQPQH

J gene: TRBJ2-2
V gene: TRBV3-1
CDR3 length: 9
CDR3 protein: ANSRPGELF

J gene: TRBJ2-1
V gene: TRBV12-3/TRBV12-4
CDR3 length: 9
CDR3 protein: ASKLNNEQF

J gene: TRBJ1-5
V gene: TRBV6-1
CDR3 length: 14
CDR3 protein: ASILQGGGFGQPQH

J gene: TRBJ1-1
V gene: TRBV15
CDR3 length: 12
CDR3 protein: ATSRGALNTEAF

J gene: TRBJ2-7
V gene: TRBV13
CDR3 length: 13
CDR3 protein: ASSLTGQGVYEQY

J gene: TRBJ2-7
V gene: TRBV10-3
CDR3 length: 11
CDR3 protein: AIRRDLAYEQY

J gene: TRBJ2-7
V gene: TRBV2
CDR3 length: 12
CDR3 protein: ASRSGGSSYEQY

J gene: TRBJ2-5
V gene: TRBV5-1
CDR3 length: 12
CDR3 protein: ASSYRDSQETQY

J gene: TRBJ1-5
V gene: TRBV20-1
CDR3 length: 14
CDR3 protein: SARGPGPGGNQPQH

J gene: TRBJ2-7
V gene: TRBV6-1
CDR3 length: 12
CDR3 protein: ASSEQGQAYEQY

J gene: TRBJ2-1
V gene: TRBV9
CDR3 length: 15
CDR3 protein: ASSVREDRGPFDEQF

J gene: TRBJ1-3
V gene: TRBV19
CDR3 length: 14
CDR3 protein: ASSTRDRYSGNTIY

J gene: TRBJ2-7
V gene: TRBV6-2/TRBV6-3
CDR3 length: 9
CDR3 protein: ASRTAYEQY

J gene: TRBJ2-2
V gene: TRBV27
CDR3 length: 12
CDR3 protein: ASSLGDTSGELF

J gene: TRBJ2-4
V gene: TRBV11-3
CDR3 length: 9
CDR3 protein: ASSFKNIQY

J gene: TRBJ1-6
V gene: TRBV6-1
CDR3 length: 12
CDR3 protein: ASSEVDKVSPLH

J gene: TRBJ1-5
V gene: TRBV18
CDR3 length: 11
CDR3 protein: ASSPPRGWPQH

J gene: TRBJ2-2
V gene: TRBV12-5
CDR3 length: 13
CDR3 protein: ASGSRGANTGELF

J gene: TRBJ2-2
V gene: TRBV20-1
CDR3 length: 14
CDR3 protein: SATSSGGADTGELF

J gene: TRBJ2-1
V gene: TRBV12-3/TRBV12-4
CDR3 length: 11
CDR3 protein: ASSSQRAGEQF

J gene: TRBJ1-3
V gene: TRBV20-1
CDR3 length: 11
CDR3 protein: SARGGVGNTIY

J gene: TRBJ2-1
V gene: TRBV20-1
CDR3 length: 15
CDR3 protein: SAKSYGLAGGFNEQF

J gene: TRBJ1-3
V gene: TRBV3-1
CDR3 length: 12
CDR3 protein: ASSPTVTGNTIY

J gene: TRBJ1-1
V gene: TRBV18
CDR3 length: 12
CDR3 protein: ASSPGLQNTEAF

J gene: TRBJ1-1
V gene: TRBV20-1
CDR3 length: 11
CDR3 protein: SATPRSGTEAF

J gene: TRBJ2-2
V gene: TRBV4-1
CDR3 length: 14
CDR3 protein: ASSPSGQGGTGELF

J gene: TRBJ2-5
V gene: TRBV10-1
CDR3 length: 11
CDR3 protein: ASSADPQETQY

J gene: TRBJ2-3
V gene: TRBV24-1
CDR3 length: 12
CDR3 protein: ATSDTTGVDTQY

J gene: TRBJ1-1
V gene: TRBV18
CDR3 length: 11
CDR3 protein: ASSETRDTEAF

J gene: TRBJ2-1
V gene: TRBV7-2
CDR3 length: 12
CDR3 protein: ASSLGTTQNEQF

J gene: TRBJ1-5
V gene: TRBV28
CDR3 length: 14
CDR3 protein: ASSFSPGISNQPQH

J gene: TRBJ2-4
V gene: TRBV28
CDR3 length: 13
CDR3 protein: ASRGAGGTKNIQY

J gene: TRBJ2-5
V gene: TRBV20-1
CDR3 length: 10
CDR3 protein: SVDRGRETQY

J gene: TRBJ1-1
V gene: TRBV7-3
CDR3 length: 13
CDR3 protein: ASSRDSTSNTEAF

J gene: TRBJ2-2
V gene: TRBV5-1
CDR3 length: 12
CDR3 protein: ASSHPASTGELF